Below, 6 T cell receptor beta chains from the same sample are listed, as sequenced in a study of CD8 T cells in ankylosing spondylitis. Findings of the study overall: Among TCR beta sequences, a motif of roughly 8 highly homologous variants appeared characteristic of ankylosing spondylitis blood.

MiXCR, applied by TCRdb to the 5' RACE reads, yields one record per CDR3 protein. In the table there are 750,000 to 850,000 distinct CDR3 sequences, about 11% of which are singletons. Their antigens remain unidentified. The sample taken for sequencing was blood, either unsorted or a sorted T cell fraction (not recorded which). Receptor source: a male donor with ankylosing spondylitis.

This clonotype was seen at least ten times. The V gene is TRBV5-1, the J gene TRBJ1-1, with D possibly matching TRBD1 (5 bases). The V and J ends lost 4 bases and 6 bases respectively, with 13 bases between them. The germline gives CDR1 SGHRS, CDR2 YFSETQ. The CDR3 loop spans 13 amino acids. The chain's CDR3 is CASSPGGGAEAFF. As DNA, the CDR3 is TGCGCCAGCAGCCCGGGTGGGGGGGCTGAAGCTTTCTTT. Combining the CDR3 with reference TRBV5-1 and TRBJ1-1 gives the whole variable domain KAGVTQTPRYLIKTRGQQVTLSCSPISGHRSVSWYQQTPGQGLQFLFEYFSETQRNKGNFPGRFSGRQFSNSRSEMNVSTLELGDSALYLCASSPGGGAEAFFGQGTRLTVV.

This chain uses TRBV5-1 with TRBJ1-2, with 12 bases matching TRBD1. The CDR3 runs 14 residues. CDR1 and CDR2 (germline): SGHRS, YFSETQ. The junction had 6 bases not matched to a gene; V was cut back by 4 bases and J by 8 bases. The CDR3 loop reads CASSPGQGARGYTF. The CDR3, as DNA: TGCGCCAGCAGCCCGGGACAGGGGGCGCGAGGCTACACCTTC.

This clonotype was picked up a small number of times. J is TRBJ1-2 and V is TRBV20-1, with 8 bases aligning to TRBD1. Germline values: CDR1 DFQATT, CDR2 SNEGSKA (reference sequence). V trimming: 6 bases; J trimming: 7 bases; junction bases outside the gene matches: 16. The CDR3 length is 15 residues. DNA for the CDR3: TGCAGTGCCCCTGTCCGAGCAGGGGGCGTTACTGGCTACACCTTC. It yields the protein CSAPVRAGGVTGYTF.

V gene TRBV6-5 combines with J gene TRBJ2-2; 7 nucleotides align to TRBD1. CDR1 is MNHEY, CDR2 SVGAGI, per germline. There are 16 residues in the CDR3. J was trimmed by 5 bases and V by 2 bases; bases with no gene match: 8. The CDR3 nucleotides read TGTGCCAGCAGTTACCCCCAGGGGGTGCGGACCGGGGAGCTGTTTTTT. It encodes CASSYPQGVRTGELFF.

V is TRBV15 and J is TRBJ1-1, with unresolved D. Looked up from germline, CDR1 is LNHNV and CDR2 is YYDKDF (reference sequence). The length of the CDR3 is 15 residues. The V and J ends lost 1 base and 0 bases respectively, with 9 bases between them. CDR3 nucleotides: TGTGCCACCAGCAGAGGGGCGGGGATGAACACTGAAGCTTTCTTT. Its protein is CATSRGAGMNTEAFF. The full variable domain, rest sourced from reference TRBV15 and TRBJ1-1, is DAMVIQNPRYQVTQFGKPVTLSCSQTLNHNVMYWYQQKSSQAPKLLFHYYDKDFNNEADTPDNFQSRRPNTSFCFLDIRSPGLGDTAMYLCATSRGAGMNTEAFFGQGTRLTVV.

This clonotype came up a few times. As DNA, the CDR3 is TGTGCCAGCAGTGTAGAGGGATACAATGAGCAGTTCTTC. Its protein is CASSVEGYNEQFF. The rearrangement uses TRBV6-2 or TRBV6-3 and TRBJ2-1; TRBD2 might be the D (5 bases). Trimming pared 5 bases from V and 4 bases from J, leaving 9 bases between. Per germline, CDR1 MNHEY and CDR2 SVGEGT. CDR3 size: 13 residues.